Reported below is one TCR beta chain. Its matching antigen is unknown. The data stem from a study of T cell responses to AZD1222 COVID-19 vaccine. V was clipped by 8 bases and J by 3 bases, with 14 bases between them. Germline lookup yields CDR1 MDHEN and CDR2 SYDVKM. The CDR3 is 13 residues long. Whole-study findings and limits: White British donors predominated, females outnumbered males, and clonal diversity was possibly underestimated.

Assay used: immunoSEQ multiplex PCR; TCRdb lists only in-frame clones, some missing. This sample has around 140,000 clones, with 91% found just once. The sequences come from peripheral blood, collected 28 days after the second dose of the MenACWY control vaccine. This receptor was taken from an adult who received the MenACWY meningococcal vaccine as a control. J is TRBJ2-7 and V is TRBV28; a weak D match, TRBD2 (6 bases). The CDR3, as DNA: TGTGCCAGCGCCCCCACGACTAGCTACGAGCAGTACTTC. Encoded protein: CASAPTTSYEQYF.